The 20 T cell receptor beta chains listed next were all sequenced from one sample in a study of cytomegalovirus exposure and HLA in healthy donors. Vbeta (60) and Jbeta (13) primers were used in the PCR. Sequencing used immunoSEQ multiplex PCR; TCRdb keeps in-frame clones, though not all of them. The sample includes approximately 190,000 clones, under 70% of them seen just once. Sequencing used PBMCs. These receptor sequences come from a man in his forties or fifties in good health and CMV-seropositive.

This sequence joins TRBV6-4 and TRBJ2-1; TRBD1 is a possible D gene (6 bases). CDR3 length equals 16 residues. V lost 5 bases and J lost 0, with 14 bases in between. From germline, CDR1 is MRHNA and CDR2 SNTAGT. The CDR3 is CASSSWTVSSYNEQFF. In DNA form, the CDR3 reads TGTGCCAGCAGTTCATGGACAGTAAGCTCCTACAATGAGCAGTTCTTC.

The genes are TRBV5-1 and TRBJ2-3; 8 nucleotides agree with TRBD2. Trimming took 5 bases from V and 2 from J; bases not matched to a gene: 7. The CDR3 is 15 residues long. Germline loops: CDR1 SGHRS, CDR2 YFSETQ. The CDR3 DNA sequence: TGCGCCAGCAGGTCAGCGGGGGAGAACACAGATACGCAGTATTTT. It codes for CASRSAGENTDTQYF.

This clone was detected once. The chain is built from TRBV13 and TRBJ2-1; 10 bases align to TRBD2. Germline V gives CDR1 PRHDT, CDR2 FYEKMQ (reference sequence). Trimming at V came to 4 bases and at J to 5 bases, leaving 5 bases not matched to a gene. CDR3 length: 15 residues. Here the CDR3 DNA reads TGTGCCAGCAGCTCACGACTAGCGGGTGACAATGAGCAGTTCTTC. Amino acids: CASSSRLAGDNEQFF.

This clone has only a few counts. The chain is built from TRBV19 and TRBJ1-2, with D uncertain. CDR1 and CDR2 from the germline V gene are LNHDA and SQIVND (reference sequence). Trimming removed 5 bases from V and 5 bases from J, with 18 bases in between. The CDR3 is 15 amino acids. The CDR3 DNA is TGTGCCAGTAGTGACTTTAATAGCCTATTATATGGCTACACCTTC. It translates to CASSDFNSLLYGYTF.

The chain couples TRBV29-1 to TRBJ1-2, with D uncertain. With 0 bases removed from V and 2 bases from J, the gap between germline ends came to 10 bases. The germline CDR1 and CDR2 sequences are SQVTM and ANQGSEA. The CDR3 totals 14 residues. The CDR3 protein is CSVEEVPVNYGYTF. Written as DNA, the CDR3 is TGCAGCGTTGAAGAAGTCCCAGTCAACTATGGCTACACCTTC.

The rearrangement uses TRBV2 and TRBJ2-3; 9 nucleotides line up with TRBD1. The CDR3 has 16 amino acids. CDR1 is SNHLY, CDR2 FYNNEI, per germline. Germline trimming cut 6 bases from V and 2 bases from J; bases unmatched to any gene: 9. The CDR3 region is CASRSTGGLHTDTQYF. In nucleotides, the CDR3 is TGTGCCAGCAGAAGTACAGGGGGCTTACACACAGATACGCAGTATTTT.

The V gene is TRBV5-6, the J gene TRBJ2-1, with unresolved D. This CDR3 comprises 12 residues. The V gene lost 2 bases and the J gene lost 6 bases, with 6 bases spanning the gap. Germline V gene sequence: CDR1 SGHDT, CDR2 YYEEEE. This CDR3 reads CASSFSFNEQFF. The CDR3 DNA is TGTGCCAGCAGCTTTAGTTTCAATGAGCAGTTCTTC.

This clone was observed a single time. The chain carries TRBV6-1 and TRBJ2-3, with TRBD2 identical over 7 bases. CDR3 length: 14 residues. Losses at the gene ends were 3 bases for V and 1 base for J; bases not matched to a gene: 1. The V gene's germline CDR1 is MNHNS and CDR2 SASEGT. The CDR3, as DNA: TGTGCCAGCAGTGAGGGGGGGGGCACAGATACGCAGTATTTT. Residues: CASSEGGGTDTQYF.

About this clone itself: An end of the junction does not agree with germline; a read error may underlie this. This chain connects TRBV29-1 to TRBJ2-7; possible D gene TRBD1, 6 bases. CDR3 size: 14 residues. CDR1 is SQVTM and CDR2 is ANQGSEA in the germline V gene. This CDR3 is CSAEGQTPYYEQYF. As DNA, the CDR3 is TGCAGCGCTGAAGGACAGACTCCATACTACGAGCAGTACTTC.

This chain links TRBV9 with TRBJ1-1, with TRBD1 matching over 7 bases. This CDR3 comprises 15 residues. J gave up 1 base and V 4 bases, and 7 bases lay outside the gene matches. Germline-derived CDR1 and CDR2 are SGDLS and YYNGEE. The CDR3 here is CASSSRQGGNTEAFF. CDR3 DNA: TGTGCCAGCAGCTCCCGACAGGGAGGGAACACTGAAGCTTTCTTT.

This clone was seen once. In DNA, the CDR3 is TGCGCCAGCAGCCAGGGGGGTGGGAGGAAGAGCACCGGGGAGCTGTTTTTT. It codes for CASSQGGGRKSTGELFF. The chain employs TRBV5-1 and TRBJ2-2; TRBD1 is a possible D gene (7 bases). V dropped 4 bases and J dropped 4 bases, with 20 bases sitting between them. CDR3 length equals 17 residues. Germline V gives CDR1 SGHRS, CDR2 YFSETQ.

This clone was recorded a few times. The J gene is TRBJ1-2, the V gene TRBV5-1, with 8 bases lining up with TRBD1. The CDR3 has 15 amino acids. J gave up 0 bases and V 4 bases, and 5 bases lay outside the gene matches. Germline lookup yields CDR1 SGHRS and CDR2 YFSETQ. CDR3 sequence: CASSPTGDANYGYTF. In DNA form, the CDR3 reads TGCGCCAGCAGCCCGACAGGGGACGCTAACTATGGCTACACCTTC.

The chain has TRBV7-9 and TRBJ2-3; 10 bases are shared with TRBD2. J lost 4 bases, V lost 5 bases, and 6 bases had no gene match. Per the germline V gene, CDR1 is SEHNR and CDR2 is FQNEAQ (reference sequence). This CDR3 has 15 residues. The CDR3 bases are TGTGCCAGCAGCGCCTCTAGCGGGGGCCCAGATACGCAGTATTTT. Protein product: CASSASSGGPDTQYF. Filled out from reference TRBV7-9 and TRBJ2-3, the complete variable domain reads DTGVSQNPRHKITKRGQNVTFRCDPISEHNRLYWYRQTLGQGPEFLTYFQNEAQLEKSRLLSDRFSAERPKGSFSTLEIQRTEQGDSAMYLCASSASSGGPDTQYFGPGTRLTVL.

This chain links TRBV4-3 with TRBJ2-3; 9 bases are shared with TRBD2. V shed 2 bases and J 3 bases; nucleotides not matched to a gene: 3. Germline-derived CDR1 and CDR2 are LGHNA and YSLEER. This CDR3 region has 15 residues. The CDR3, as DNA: TGCGCCAGCAGCCAAAGCGGGGGGCCTACAGATACGCAGTATTTT. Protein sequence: CASSQSGGPTDTQYF.

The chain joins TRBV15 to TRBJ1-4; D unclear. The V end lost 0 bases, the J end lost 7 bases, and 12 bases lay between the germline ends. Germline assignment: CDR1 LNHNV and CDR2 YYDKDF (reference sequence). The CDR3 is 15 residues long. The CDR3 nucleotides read TGTGCCACCAGCAGAGAAGCCCCTAGGTTTGAAAAACTGTTTTTT. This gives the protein CATSREAPRFEKLFF.

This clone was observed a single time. CDR3: CASGIGGESNQPQHF. Here the CDR3 DNA reads TGTGCCAGCGGAATCGGGGGGGAGAGCAATCAGCCCCAGCATTTT. The chain employs TRBV6-1 and TRBJ1-5; weak D call: TRBD1 (5 bases). V dropped 8 bases and J dropped 1 base, with 15 bases sitting between them. Germline V lookup: CDR1 MNHNS, CDR2 SASEGT. This CDR3 is built from 15 residues.

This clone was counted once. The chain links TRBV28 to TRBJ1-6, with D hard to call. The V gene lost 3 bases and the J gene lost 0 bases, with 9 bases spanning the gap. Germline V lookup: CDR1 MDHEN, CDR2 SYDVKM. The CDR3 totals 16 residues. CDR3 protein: CASSFAMSSYNSPLHF. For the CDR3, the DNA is TGTGCCAGCAGTTTTGCCATGAGCTCCTATAATTCACCCCTCCACTTT. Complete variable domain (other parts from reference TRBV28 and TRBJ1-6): DVKVTQSSRYLVKRTGEKVFLECVQDMDHENMFWYRQDPGLGLRLIYFSYDVKMKEKGDIPEGYSVSREKKERFSLILESASTNQTSMYLCASSFAMSSYNSPLHFGNGTRLTVT.

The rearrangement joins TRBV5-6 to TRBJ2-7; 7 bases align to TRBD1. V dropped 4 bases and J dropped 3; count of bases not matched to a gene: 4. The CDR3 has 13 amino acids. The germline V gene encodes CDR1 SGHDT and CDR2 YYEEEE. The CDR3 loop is CASSLGQNYEQYF. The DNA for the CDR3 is TGTGCCAGCAGCCTGGGACAGAACTACGAGCAGTACTTC.

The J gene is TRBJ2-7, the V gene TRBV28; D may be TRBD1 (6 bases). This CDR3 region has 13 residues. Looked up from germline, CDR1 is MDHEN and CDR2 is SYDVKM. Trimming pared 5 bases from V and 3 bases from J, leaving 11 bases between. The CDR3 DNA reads TGTGCCAGCAGTCTGGACAGAAACTACGAGCAGTACTTC. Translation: CASSLDRNYEQYF.

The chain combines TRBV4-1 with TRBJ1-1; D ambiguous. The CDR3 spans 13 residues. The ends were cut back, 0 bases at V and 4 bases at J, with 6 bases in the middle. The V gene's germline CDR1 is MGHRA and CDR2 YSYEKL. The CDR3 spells CASSQDLRTEAFF. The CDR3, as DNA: TGCGCCAGCAGCCAAGATCTACGCACTGAAGCTTTCTTT.